This T cell receptor (beta chain) was captured in a study of cytomegalovirus exposure and HLA in healthy donors. Both 60 Vbeta primers and 13 Jbeta primers went into the PCR. TCRdb's table, derived via immunoSEQ multiplex PCR, lists solely in-frame clones and lacks some. The sample has more than 95,000 clones; around four fifths are singletons. The germline V gene has CDR1 SGDLS and CDR2 YYNGEE. V lost 3 bases and J lost 2, with 8 bases in between. The CDR3 is 13 amino acids. Concerning this clone: Other DNA sequences from this sample encode an identical CDR3 as well.

This receptor was obtained from a man younger than 45 in good health and CMV-seronegative. The V call is TRBV9, the J call TRBJ1-1, with D unclear. Source material: PBMCs. CDR3 bases: TGTGCCAGCAGCGAGTCAGTTAACACTGAAGCTTTCTTT. Translating gives CASSESVNTEAFF. The full variable domain, rest sourced from reference TRBV9 and TRBJ1-1, is DSGVTQTPKHLITATGQRVTLRCSPRSGDLSVYWYQQSLDQGLQFLIQYYNGEERAKGNILERFSAQQFPDLHSELNLSSLELGDSALYFCASSESVNTEAFFGQGTRLTVV.